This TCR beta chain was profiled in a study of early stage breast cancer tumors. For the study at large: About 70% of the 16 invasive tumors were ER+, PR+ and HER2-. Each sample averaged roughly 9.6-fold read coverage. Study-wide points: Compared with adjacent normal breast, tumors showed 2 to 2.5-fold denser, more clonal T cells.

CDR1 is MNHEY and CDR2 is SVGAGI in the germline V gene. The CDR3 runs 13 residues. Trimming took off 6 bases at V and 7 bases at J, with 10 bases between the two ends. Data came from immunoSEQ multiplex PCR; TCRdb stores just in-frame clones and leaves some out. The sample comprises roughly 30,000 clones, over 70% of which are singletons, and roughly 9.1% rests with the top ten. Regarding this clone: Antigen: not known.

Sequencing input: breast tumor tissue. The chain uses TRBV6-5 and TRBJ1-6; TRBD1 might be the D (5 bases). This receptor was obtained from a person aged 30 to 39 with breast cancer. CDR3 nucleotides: TGTGCCAGCAGCCGGGACCGAAATTCACCCCTCCACTTT. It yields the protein CASSRDRNSPLHF.